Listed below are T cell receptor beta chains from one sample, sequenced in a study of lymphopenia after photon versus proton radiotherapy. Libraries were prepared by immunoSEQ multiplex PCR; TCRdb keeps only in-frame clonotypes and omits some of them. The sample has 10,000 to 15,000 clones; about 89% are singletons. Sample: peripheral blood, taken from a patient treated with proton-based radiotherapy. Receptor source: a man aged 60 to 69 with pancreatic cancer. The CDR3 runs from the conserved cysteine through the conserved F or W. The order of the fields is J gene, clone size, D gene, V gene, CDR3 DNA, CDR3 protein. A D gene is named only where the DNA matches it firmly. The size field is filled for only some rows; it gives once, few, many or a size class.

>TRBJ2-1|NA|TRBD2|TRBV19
TGTGCCAGTAGTTACGGCGGGAGCTTTGACAATGAGCAGTTCTTC
CASSYGGSFDNEQFF
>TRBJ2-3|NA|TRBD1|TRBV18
TGTGCCAGCTCGATGCAAACAGGGGGCGTAACAGATACGCAGTATTTT
CASSMQTGGVTDTQYF
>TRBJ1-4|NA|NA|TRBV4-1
TGCGCCAGCAGCCAAGAGGGGGGCCGCCATGGCGGAAAACTGTTTTTT
CASSQEGGRHGGKLFF
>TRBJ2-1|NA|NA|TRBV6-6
TGTGCCAGCAGCCCAACCACGGGGAATGAGCAGTTCTTC
CASSPTTGNEQFF
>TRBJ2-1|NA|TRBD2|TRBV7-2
TGTGCCAGCAGCCTATTAGCGGGAGGGATCCCCAATGAGCAGTTCTTC
CASSLLAGGIPNEQFF
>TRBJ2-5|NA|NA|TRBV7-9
TGTGCCAGCAGTCAACTGAGCGGGCAGTACTTC
CASSQLSGQYF
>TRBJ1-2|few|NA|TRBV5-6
TGTGCCAGCAGCTGGGCCGGTGTCGGCTACACCTTC
CASSWAGVGYTF
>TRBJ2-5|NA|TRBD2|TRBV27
TGTGCCAGCAGTACTAGCGGGAGTTATGGAGAGACCCAGTACTTC
CASSTSGSYGETQYF
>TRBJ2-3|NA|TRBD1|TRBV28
TGTGCCAGCAGTGCTGGACAGGGACGGGTTCCCACAGATACGCAGTATTTT
CASSAGQGRVPTDTQYF
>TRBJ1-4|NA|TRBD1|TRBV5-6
TGTGCCAGCAGGCCGGGGACAGCACGAGATGAAAAACTGTTTTTT
CASRPGTARDEKLFF
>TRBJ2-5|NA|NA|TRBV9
TGTGCCAGCAGCGCCCTGGGGCGCAGCGAAGAGACCCAGTACTTC
CASSALGRSEETQYF
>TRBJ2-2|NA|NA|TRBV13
TGTGCCAGCAGCTCCCAGACTACCAACACCGGGGAGCTGTTTTTT
CASSSQTTNTGELFF
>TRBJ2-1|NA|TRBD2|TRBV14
TGTGCCAGCAGCCAAGCGGGAGGCGATGAGCAGTTCTTC
CASSQAGGDEQFF
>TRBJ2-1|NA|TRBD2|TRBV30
TGTGCCTGGTCTAGCGGGAGGGATTTGGGTTACAATGAGCAGTTCTTC
CAWSSGRDLGYNEQFF
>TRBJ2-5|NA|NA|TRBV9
TGTGCCAGCAGCGGTGTACGAGGGGGGGAGACCCAGTACTTC
CASSGVRGGETQYF
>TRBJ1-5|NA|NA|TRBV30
TGTGCCTGGAGTTCCCTAGTTAGCAATCAGCCCCAGCATTTT
CAWSSLVSNQPQHF
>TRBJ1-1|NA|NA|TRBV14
TGTGCCAGCAGCCAAGATTGGGGGCAGATGAACACTGAAGCTTTCTTT
CASSQDWGQMNTEAFF
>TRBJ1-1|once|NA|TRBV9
TGTGCCAGCAGCGTTTCTCCAGCGGGAGGGGCTAATGAAGCTTTCTTT
CASSVSPAGGANEAFF
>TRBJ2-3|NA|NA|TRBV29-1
TGCAGCGTTGGTGTGGGGCAAGATACGCAGTATTTT
CSVGVGQDTQYF
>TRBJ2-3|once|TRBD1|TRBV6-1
TGTGCCAGCAGGGTCCGGGACAGGGGGCGGGATACGCAGTATTTT
CASRVRDRGRDTQYF
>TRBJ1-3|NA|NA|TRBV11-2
TGTGCCAGCAATCAAAGGGGGTCTGGAAACACCATATATTTT
CASNQRGSGNTIYF
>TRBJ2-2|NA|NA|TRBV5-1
TGCGCCAGCAGCTTTCTAAGGAACACCGGGGAGCTGTTTTTT
CASSFLRNTGELFF
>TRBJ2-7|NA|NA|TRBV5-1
TGCGCCAGCAGAGAGGTGGCGGACTACTACGAGCAGTACTTC
CASREVADYYEQYF
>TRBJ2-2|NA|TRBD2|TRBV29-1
TGCAGCGTTGAAGATCCCCCTAGCGGGACCCTTGCGAACACCGGGGAGCTGTTTTTT
CSVEDPPSGTLANTGELFF
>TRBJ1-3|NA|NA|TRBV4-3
TGCGCCAGCAGCCAGGTGGGGCCGGGACACCCGAGCTCTGGAAACACCATATATTTT
CASSQVGPGHPSSGNTIYF
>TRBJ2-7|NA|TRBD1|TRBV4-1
TGCGCCAGCAGCCACCCGGGACAGAGCTCCTACGAGCAGTACTTC
CASSHPGQSSYEQYF
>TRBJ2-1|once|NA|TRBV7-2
TGTGCCAGCAGCTTAGGTTTCGCCCGGGGGATGAATGAGCAGTTCTTC
CASSLGFARGMNEQFF
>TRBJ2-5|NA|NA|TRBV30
TGTGCCTGGAGTGTCGGCGTAGAGACCCAGTACTTC
CAWSVGVETQYF
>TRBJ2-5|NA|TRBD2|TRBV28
TGTGCCAGCAGTTTCGGACTAGCGGGCGAGACCCAGTACTTC
CASSFGLAGETQYF
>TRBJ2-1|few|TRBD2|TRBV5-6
TGTGCCAGCAGCTTGGTGGCGGGAGTGGATGAGCAGTTCTTC
CASSLVAGVDEQFF
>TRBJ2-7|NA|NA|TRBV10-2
TGCGCCAGCAGTGAGTCGAGGGCTGCAACCTACGAGCAGTACTTC
CASSESRAATYEQYF
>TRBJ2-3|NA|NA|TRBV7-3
TGTGCCAGCAGCTTAGGGTTTGGGGATACGCAGTATTTT
CASSLGFGDTQYF
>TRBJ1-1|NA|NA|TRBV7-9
TGTGCCAGCAGCTTAGGGCAGGGGACCAGGAACACTGAAGCTTTCTTT
CASSLGQGTRNTEAFF
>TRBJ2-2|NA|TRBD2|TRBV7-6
TGTGCCAGCAGCATCACTAGCGGGAGTGGCACCGGGGAGCTGTTTTTT
CASSITSGSGTGELFF
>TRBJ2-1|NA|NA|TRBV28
TGTGCCATCTCCGTCCCGGGACTTTCTCCCCGATTCGGCCACTCCTACAATGAGCAGTTCTTC
CAISVPGLSPRFGHSYNEQFF
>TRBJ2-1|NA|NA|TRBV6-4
TGTGCCAGCAGTGACAGTCGACTAGTCGGTCCCAATGAGCAGTTCTTC
CASSDSRLVGPNEQFF
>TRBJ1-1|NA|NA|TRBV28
TGTGCCAGCAGTCAAAATTTATTGGGAGCTTTCTTT
CASSQNLLGAFF
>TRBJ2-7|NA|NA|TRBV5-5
TGTGCCAGCAGCTGGACAGACGACAGTGTGTTGTACGAGCAGTACTTC
CASSWTDDSVLYEQYF